The present T cell receptor (beta chain) was sequenced within a study of shared clonotypes between healthy human individuals. This clone is a singleton in its sample. The V gene's germline CDR1 is KGHSH and CDR2 LQKENI. V was pared by 4 bases and J by 3 bases, with 15 bases between. The CDR3 consists of 15 residues. Sequencing was performed with immunoSEQ multiplex PCR; in TCRdb, only in-frame clones are kept and a portion is missing. The sample yields approximately 1.5 million clones, around 98% seen once. The chain couples TRBV18 to TRBJ1-2; tentative D call: TRBD1 (5 bases). The specimen sequenced was naive CD4+ T cells sorted from blood. Subset meaning: CD45RA+ positively selected. This receptor was obtained from a man aged 25 to 40 in good health. Written as DNA, the CDR3 is TGTGCCAGCTCACGACCTTCCGGGGACGACTATGGCTACACCTTC. Protein: CASSRPSGDDYGYTF.